This T cell receptor beta chain was profiled in a study of memory CD4+ T cells and cytomegalovirus serostatus (dated by TCRdb to between 2017 and 2020). As for the study more broadly: The roughly 35 healthy Belgian adults in the cohort included 9 who were CMV seropositive and approximately 25 who were CMV seronegative. CD4+ memory TCRbeta repertoires of a Belgian cohort with known cytomegalovirus serostatus were sequenced in order to replicate a published TCR-based CMV serostatus classifier. What the study reported, not specific to this receptor: Unlike the original study, which covered naive and memory CD4+ and CD8+ populations, the Belgian study sequenced only CD4+CD45RO+ memory cells. On the Belgian cohort, the classifier based on the original framework reached a median bootstrapped AUC of 0.95, with a 95% CI of 0.76-1.00. Of 164 previously reported CMV-associated TCRbeta sequences, 67 appeared in the CD4+ memory repertoires, each in one to five individuals. Results were interpreted as suggesting that the CMV-associated TCR signature is largely present in the CD4+ memory repertoire. For CMV serostatus prediction, a median bootstrapped AUC of approximately 0.95 was reached with the original framework, and a median bootstrapped AUC of roughly 0.9 was reached with a US-trained random forest.

CDR1 and CDR2 are read off the germline V gene (reference sequence) as LNHDA and SQIVND. V and J are truncated by 3 bases and 6 bases respectively, leaving an intervening sequence of 10 bases. From its cysteine to its phenylalanine, the CDR3 spans 13 amino acids. The retained sequence is limited to the CDR3, 39 bases, with the frame set at the first base. The Quick-DNA Microprep Kit was used to extract genomic DNA from the sorted cells. TCRbeta DNA was amplified with the immunoSEQ hsTCRbeta kit following the manufacturer's protocol. An Illumina MiSeq instrument was used to sequence the TCRbeta libraries. The authors processed their data as follows. Removing out-of-frame sequences left 2,204,828 distinct TCRbeta sequences, an average of around 70,000 per individual. Each individual was scored according to the count of approximately 170 previously reported CMV-associated TCRbeta sequences and the total productive distinct TCRbeta count. A beta-binomial model was reimplemented in Python, and scikit-learn random forests with default parameters were trained on US cohort data. Classifier performance on the Belgian cohort was reported as the median AUC with percentile confidence intervals calculated over 10,000 bootstrap iterations. TCRdb provides this immuneACCESS table in a form limited to in-frame rearrangements. Some clones are lacking; in checked studies, under half of them reflect an unresolved V gene, and why the rest are absent is not known. The V and J calls and clone size come from that table; D and trimming were worked out from the DNA. For this sample there are 50,000 or so clones; 82% appear just once. Clones ranked in the top ten supply approximately 0.55% of the sample.

About this clone: This clone's antigen is unknown. Nothing much larger sits one base from this clone, and base qualities are not available.

Single viable CD3+CD4+CD8-CD45RO+ cells were sorted as memory CD4+ T cells on a FACSAria II. CMV serostatus was assessed using a Roche Elecsys assay, by which serum IgG against CMV pp150, pp28, p38 and p52 was detected. Following thawing, total CD4+ T cells were enriched through positive selection using CD4 magnetic microbeads. The samples came from a different study that was designed specifically to examine the CD4+ T cell memory repertoire. Peripheral blood mononuclear cells were isolated and cryopreserved according to standard operating procedures, and serum was stored at -80 degrees C. The staining used CD3-PerCP (BW264/56), CD4-APC (RPA-T4), CD45RO-PE (UCHT1) and CD8-Pacific Orange (3B5) antibodies, and Sytox blue was used to exclude non-viable cells.

The chain employs TRBV19 and TRBJ2-3, with the D segment identity uncertain. The source of this sequence is an adult in good health and CMV-seronegative. Sequenced material: memory CD4+ T cells from blood. The DNA sequence reads TGTGCCAGTAGTATGGCCAAGAGGGATACGCAGTATTTT. It specifies CASSMAKRDTQYF. With the rest looked up from the reference TRBV19 and TRBJ2-3 genes rather than sequenced, the full variable domain is DGGITQSPKYLFRKEGQNVTLSCEQNLNHDAMYWYRQDPGQGLRLIYYSQIVNDFQKGDIAEGYSVSREKKESFPLTVTSAQKNPTAFYLCASSMAKRDTQYFGPGTRLTVL.